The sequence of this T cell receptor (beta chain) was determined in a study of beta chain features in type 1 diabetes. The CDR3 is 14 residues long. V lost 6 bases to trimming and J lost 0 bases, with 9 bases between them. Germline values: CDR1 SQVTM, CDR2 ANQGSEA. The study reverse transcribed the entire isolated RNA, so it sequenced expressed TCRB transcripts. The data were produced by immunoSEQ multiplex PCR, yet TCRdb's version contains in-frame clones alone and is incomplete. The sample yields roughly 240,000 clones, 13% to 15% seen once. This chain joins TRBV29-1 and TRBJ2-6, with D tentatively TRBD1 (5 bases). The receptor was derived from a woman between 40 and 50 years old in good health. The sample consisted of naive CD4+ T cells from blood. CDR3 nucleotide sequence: TGCAGCGTAGGACACAACTCTGGGGCCAACGTCCTGACTTTC. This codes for CSVGHNSGANVLTF.